The 2 T cell receptor beta chains below were found in one sample sequenced in a study of cytomegalovirus exposure and HLA in healthy donors. The PCR used 60 Vbeta and 13 Jbeta primers. Only in-frame clones appear in the TCRdb table, and some are missing; sequencing was by immunoSEQ multiplex PCR. Altogether over 150,000 clones are present, about three quarters being singletons, with the ten largest covering around 2.8%. The material sequenced was PBMCs. Receptors originate from a middle-aged woman in good health and CMV-seropositive.

DNA of the CDR3: TGTGCCACGAGGGACAGTTCTTATGGCTACACCTTC. Translated: CATRDSSYGYTF. The rearrangement joins TRBV10-3 to TRBJ1-2; 7 bases line up with TRBD1. The CDR3 runs 12 residues. Germline V lookup: CDR1 ENHRY, CDR2 SYGVKD. Trimming removed 10 bases from V and 5 bases from J; junction bases left unmatched: 7.

This chain connects TRBV18 to TRBJ1-4; D is undetermined. There are 17 residues in the CDR3. Per germline, CDR1 KGHSH and CDR2 LQKENI. Trimming took 2 bases from V and 8 from J, leaving 21 bases between them. DNA for the CDR3: TGTGCCAGCTCACCAAGTCTCGCCATAGCCTCGGCAGAAAAACTGTTTTTT. Translated, it gives CASSPSLAIASAEKLFF.